This T cell receptor (beta chain) was recovered during a study of post-analysis software for immune sequencing data. About the research overall: Courses of disease covered relapsing-remitting, secondary progressive and progressive-relapsing multiple sclerosis. Study-wide results and limits: Comparison of patients with controls showed 4 to 6 TRBV segments more frequent in patients, TRBV5-6, TRBV5-1 and TRBV20-1 among them. Normalized Chao1 diversity was significantly lower in multiple sclerosis patients than in controls. Those samples that were prepared in the same batch co-clustered strongly by F measure.

This clonotype was detected only a few times. Its antigen remains unidentified. Germline values: CDR1 MNHNY, CDR2 SVGAGI (reference sequence). The CDR3 loop spans 14 amino acids. The germline V and J ends were trimmed by 5 bases and 0 bases, with 5 bases remaining between them. Unique-molecular-identifier-tagged TCR beta cDNA libraries were used. Yield was roughly 500,000 cDNA molecules from roughly 1 to 10 million T cells. One entry per CDR3 protein results from TCRdb running MiXCR on the PCR reads. This sample has fewer than 600,000 distinct CDR3 sequences, with less than 45% found just once. The sequenced sample was blood. This clonotype was obtained from a girl under 18 with multiple sclerosis. This chain joins TRBV6-6 and TRBJ2-6; no firm D call. CDR3 in DNA: TGTGCCAGCAGTGCGCACTCTGGGGCCAACGTCCTGACTTTC. This codes for CASSAHSGANVLTF.